The source of this T cell receptor (beta chain) is a study of blood T cell repertoires in COVID-19 (dated by TCRdb to about 2020). Some background on the complete study: The collaborator samples originated in the United States, Italy and Spain and spanned the acute and convalescent phases of COVID-19. The samples were drawn from the first 160 participants of the ongoing ImmuneRACE study and from over 950 subjects provided by 6 global collaborators. The prospective study material was composed of cDNA or gDNA derived from T cells, B-cell-depleted T cells, or PBMCs. Deeply sampled blood TCRbeta repertoires from subjects exposed to, actively infected with, or recovered from COVID-19 were included in the dataset. HLA class I and class II types, where available, came from metadata supplied by the sample provider rather than from assay-based typing. The repertoires were released in a freely available public database meant as a resource for research on the immune response to SARS-CoV-2. Sample metadata almost always included a de-identified subject ID, COVID-19 status, age in years and sex. The investigation overall reported the following: The amount of clinical and demographic metadata varied by source and participant and was provided uncurated.

The collaborating institutions used their own protocols to collect whole blood in K2EDTA tubes. For TCRbeta analysis, collaborators shipped samples as frozen whole blood, isolated PBMCs, or DNA extracted from either of those sample types. TCRbeta CDR3 regions were amplified from genomic DNA by means of the immunoSEQ Assay, a bias-controlled multiplex PCR. The authors' pipeline ran thus. Within the assay, amplification of reference gene primers was used to estimate how many nucleated cells each sample contained. Sequence reads were collapsed and filtered to measure the absolute abundance of every unique TCRbeta CDR3 rearrangement. Productive Simpson clonality was computed per sample as the square root of Simpson's diversity index over productive rearrangements. TCRdb mirrors the immuneACCESS table, restricted to in-frame sequences. Some clones are absent from its copies; in checked studies, under half trace to an unresolved V gene, and the reason for the others is unknown. The V and J calls and clone size are taken from that table; D and trimming were inferred from the DNA. The sample data list about 98,000 clones, and approximately 82% of these were observed just once. The top ten clones comprise approximately 11% of the sample.

Remarks on this clone: Its target antigen remains unknown. No much larger clone is present one base from it, and per-base qualities are unavailable.

V drops 0 bases and J drops 7 bases, leaving 13 bases in between. The CDR3 sequence holds 14 residues, the cysteine and phenylalanine included. The DNA shown is the 42-base CDR3, in frame from base 1. For CDR1 and CDR2, the germline V gene lists SGHNT and YENEEA. The chain is made from TRBV11-3 and TRBJ2-7; TRBD2 is possibly the D segment (5 matching bases). Material for sequencing was peripheral blood. The clonotype comes from a man in his 70s with active or convalescent COVID-19. The CDR3 protein: CASSLERLSGEQYF. The nucleotides read TGTGCCAGCAGCTTAGAGCGGCTATCGGGGGAGCAGTACTTC.